These 29 T cell receptor beta chains were sequenced from one sample in a study of T cells in Graves' hyperthyroidism and ophthalmopathy. RNA transcripts served as the template for amplifying TCR beta CDR3 regions. Using the HTBI primer set, a first-round RT-PCR was run on the TCR CDR3. TCRdb passed the multiplex PCR reads through MiXCR, listing each CDR3 protein once. The sample has around 600,000 distinct CDR3 sequences, about 14% seen once; the top ten hold approximately 12%. Sample: blood. The receptors were gathered from a woman aged 45-59 years with Graves' ophthalmopathy.

This clonotype was detected many times. This rearrangement joins TRBV3-1 to TRBJ2-2; a weak D match, TRBD2 (5 bases). The germline CDR1 and CDR2 sequences are LGHDT and YNNKEL (reference sequence). Trimming removed 0 bases from V and 4 bases from J, with 12 bases in between. This CDR3 comprises 16 residues. The CDR3 here is CASSQDQAEFTGELFF. CDR3 sequence (DNA): TGTGCCAGCAGCCAAGACCAAGCGGAGTTCACCGGGGAGCTGTTTTTT.

This clonotype has a count of ten or more. The rearrangement links TRBV14 to TRBJ2-7, with TRBD2 as a possible D gene (5 bases). V was clipped by 5 bases and J by 5 bases, with 13 bases between them. The CDR3 loop spans 13 amino acids. Germline lookup yields CDR1 SGHDN and CDR2 FVKESK. The CDR3 bases are TGTGCCAGCAGCAACACCGGGGTCGACGAGCAGTACTTC. Encoded protein: CASSNTGVDEQYF.

This clonotype was seen many times. The chain has TRBV5-1 and TRBJ2-7, with a possible D match to TRBD1 (5 bases). V lost 4 bases, J lost 7 bases, and 12 bases lay in between. This CDR3 spans 12 amino acids. The germline CDR1 and CDR2 sequences are SGHRS and YFSETQ. CDR3 amino acids: CASSQDNLEQYF. The CDR3 DNA is TGCGCCAGCAGCCAGGACAATCTTGAGCAGTACTTC.

This clonotype appeared once. This chain uses TRBV7-9 with TRBJ2-2, with 11 bases that match TRBD2. This CDR3 is 19 amino acids long. Germline values: CDR1 SEHNR, CDR2 FQNEAQ (reference sequence). V shed 5 bases, J shed 6 bases, and the junction held 17 bases outside the gene matches. The CDR3 region is CASSPGTSGRVTPAGELFF. For the CDR3, the DNA is TGTGCCAGCAGCCCCGGGACTAGCGGAAGGGTTACCCCGGCCGGGGAGCTGTTTTTT.

This clonotype has a handful of counts. This chain links TRBV29-1 with TRBJ1-1; D might be TRBD1 (5 bases). Germline lookup yields CDR1 SQVTM and CDR2 ANQGSEA. The CDR3 length is 13 residues. This chain's CDR3 is CSVTQGRSTEAFF. The DNA of the CDR3 is TGCAGTGTAACCCAGGGAAGGAGCACTGAAGCTTTCTTT. Complete variable domain (other parts from reference TRBV29-1 and TRBJ1-1): SAVISQKPSRDICQRGTSLTIQCQVDSQVTMMFWYRQQPGQSLTLIATANQGSEATYESGFVIDKFPISRPNLTFSTLTVSNMSPEDSSIYLCSVTQGRSTEAFFGQGTRLTVV.

Concerning this clonotype: It may be a read error: a sequence one base away is much more abundant. The chain uses TRBV24-1 and TRBJ2-2; the D call may be TRBD1 or TRBD2 (5 bases each). Looked up from germline, CDR1 is KGHDR and CDR2 is SFDVKD. CDR3 size: 16 residues. In DNA, the CDR3 is TGTGCCACCAGTGTCTTATTCAGGGCGAACACCGGGGAGCCGTTTTTT. Protein product: CATSVLFRANTGEPFF.

This clonotype was observed a handful of times. The chain is built from TRBV6-1 and TRBJ2-1, with TRBD1 identical over 8 bases. CDR1 MNHNS and CDR2 SASEGT come from the germline V gene. Unmatched junction bases numbered 12, after V lost 6 bases and J lost 5 bases. This CDR3 is 16 amino acids long. CDR3: CASRGGIGQGNNEQFF. CDR3 coding DNA: TGTGCCAGCAGGGGTGGTATTGGACAGGGTAACAATGAGCAGTTCTTC.

At least ten counts were recorded for this clonotype. The chain uses TRBV10-3 and TRBJ1-5; D ambiguous. V lost 4 bases, J lost 3 bases, and 7 bases lay in between. The germline CDR1 and CDR2 sequences are ENHRY and SYGVKD. CDR3 size: 13 residues. CDR3 nucleotides: TGTGCCATCAGTGGGTTACCCAATCAGCCCCAGCATTTT. Its protein product is CAISGLPNQPQHF.

The chain combines TRBV9 with TRBJ1-3; D ambiguous. In germline, CDR1 is SGDLS, CDR2 YYNGEE. The CDR3 totals 11 residues. Trimming removed 3 bases from V and 10 bases from J, with 8 bases in between. Here the CDR3 DNA reads TGTGCCAGCAGCGATCCGGGAACCATATATTTT. It translates to CASSDPGTIYF. Variable domain in full (rest from reference TRBV9 and TRBJ1-3): DSGVTQTPKHLITATGQRVTLRCSPRSGDLSVYWYQQSLDQGLQFLIQYYNGEERAKGNILERFSAQQFPDLHSELNLSSLELGDSALYFCASSDPGTIYFGEGSWLTVV.

This clonotype has ten or more counts. The chain couples TRBV7-2 to TRBJ2-1; D is unresolved. Trimming left V 7 bases short and J 5 bases short, with 12 bases between. This CDR3 is 13 amino acids long. Germline V CDR1 and CDR2: SGHTA, FQGNSA. CDR3 in DNA: TGTGCCAGCATGGAGACTCCTAACAATGAGCAGTTCTTC. Encoded protein: CASMETPNNEQFF. Full variable domain (rest looked up from reference TRBV7-2 and TRBJ2-1): GAGVSQSPSNKVTEKGKDVELRCDPISGHTALYWYRQSLGQGLEFLIYFQGNSAPDKSGLPSDRFSAERTGGSVSTLTIQRTQQEDSAVYLCASMETPNNEQFFGPGTRLTVL.

This clonotype was observed many times. This sequence joins TRBV7-9 and TRBJ1-3, with no clear D. The V end was cut by 5 bases, the J end by 4 bases, with 12 bases between. The CDR3 is 14 residues long. Germline V gene sequence: CDR1 SEHNR, CDR2 FQNEAQ (reference sequence). The DNA of the CDR3 is TGTGCCAGCAGCGTCGGGTCTGCGGGAAACACCATATATTTT. It translates to CASSVGSAGNTIYF.

This clonotype was seen at least ten times. The chain recombines TRBV6-5 with TRBJ2-5, with 11 bases fitting TRBD2. Germline-derived CDR1 and CDR2 are MNHEY and SVGAGI. V shed 0 bases, J shed 5 bases, and the junction held 11 bases outside the gene matches. This CDR3 is built from 18 residues. Here the CDR3 reads CASSYSGLAGGVMETQYF. DNA of the CDR3: TGTGCCAGCAGTTACTCGGGCCTAGCGGGAGGTGTGATGGAGACCCAGTACTTC.

The J gene is TRBJ1-2, the V gene TRBV7-9; perhaps TRBD1 as D (5 bases). Trimming removed 4 bases from V and 2 bases from J, with 8 bases in between. CDR3 length equals 13 residues. Germline-derived CDR1 and CDR2 are SEHNR and FQNEAQ (reference sequence). The DNA of the CDR3 is TGTGCCAGCAGCTCGGGGGTAAACTATGGCTACACCTTC. Encoded protein: CASSSGVNYGYTF.

This clonotype was detected only a few times. V gene TRBV28 combines with J gene TRBJ1-6; D may be TRBD1 (5 bases). Germline assignment: CDR1 MDHEN and CDR2 SYDVKM. V was trimmed by 6 bases and J by 6 bases, leaving 15 bases between them. The CDR3 has 15 amino acids. The CDR3 loop is CASSPETEINSPLHF. The CDR3 bases are TGTGCCAGCAGCCCCGAGACAGAAATTAATTCACCCCTCCACTTT. Filled out from reference TRBV28 and TRBJ1-6, the complete variable domain reads DVKVTQSSRYLVKRTGEKVFLECVQDMDHENMFWYRQDPGLGLRLIYFSYDVKMKEKGDIPEGYSVSREKKERFSLILESASTNQTSMYLCASSPETEINSPLHFGNGTRLTVT.

This clonotype was seen many times. The gene calls are TRBV7-6 and TRBJ2-7, with 10 bases lining up with TRBD2. Germline assignment: CDR1 SGHVS and CDR2 FNYEAQ. The CDR3 runs 18 residues. The V and J ends lost 3 bases and 5 bases, in that order; junction bases with no gene match: 16. Written as DNA, the CDR3 is TGTGCCAGCAGCTTCCGAATCCCGTCGCCCCTAGCGGGAGACGAGCAGTACTTC. It encodes CASSFRIPSPLAGDEQYF.

This clonotype was recorded many times. This rearrangement joins TRBV7-2 to TRBJ1-4; D call uncertain. The CDR3 loop spans 13 amino acids. Germline V gives CDR1 SGHTA, CDR2 FQGNSA. V lost 0 bases and J lost 1, with 0 bases in between. In nucleotides, the CDR3 is TGTGCCAGCAGCTTAGCAACTAATGAAAAACTGTTTTTT. Translation: CASSLATNEKLFF.

CDR3 in amino acids: CSVLALSEQYF. CDR3 nucleotide sequence: TGCAGCGTTCTAGCGTTAAGCGAGCAGTACTTC. The rearrangement uses TRBV29-1 and TRBJ2-7, with a weak D call TRBD2 (6 bases). The germline V and J ends were trimmed by 5 bases and 6 bases, with 11 bases remaining between them. CDR1 is SQVTM and CDR2 is ANQGSEA in the germline V gene. This CDR3 contains 11 residues.

This clonotype was seen many times. This chain joins TRBV7-2 and TRBJ1-2; TRBD1 matches at 10 bases. The germline CDR1 and CDR2 sequences are SGHTA and FQGNSA. The ends lost 1 base at V and 3 bases at J; junction bases unmatched: 8. The CDR3 has 17 residues. The CDR3 region has the DNA TGTGCCAGCAGCTTAGTGGGGACAGGGGTTACTCACTATGGCTACACCTTC. Translated: CASSLVGTGVTHYGYTF.

This clonotype came up many times. This rearrangement joins TRBV18 to TRBJ2-7; 11 nucleotides align to TRBD1. The length of the CDR3 is 14 residues. V was clipped by 3 bases and J by 5 bases; unmatched bases: 3. In germline, CDR1 is KGHSH, CDR2 LQKENI. The CDR3, as DNA: TGTGCCAGCTCACCGGACAGGGGGCACGACGAGCAGTACTTC. Amino acids: CASSPDRGHDEQYF.

Comment on this clonotype: The junction does not match germline at one end; this may be a read error. The chain joins TRBV4-1 to TRBJ2-5; D unclear. CDR3 length: 15 amino acids. Germline CDR1 is MGHRA and CDR2 is YSYEKL. CDR3 in amino acids: CASSLNGQDQETQYF. CDR3 DNA: TGTGCCAGCAGCCTTAACGGGCAGGACCAAGAGACCCAGTACTTC.

This chain links TRBV19 with TRBJ1-1; D gene uncertain. The CDR3 runs 12 residues. Germline V gene lookup returns CDR1 LNHDA and CDR2 SQIVND (reference sequence). Trimming pared 5 bases from V and 3 bases from J, leaving 7 bases between. The CDR3 loop is CASSQKDTEAFF. In DNA, the CDR3 is TGTGCCAGTAGTCAAAAGGACACTGAAGCTTTCTTT.

This chain uses TRBV3-1 with TRBJ2-7; possibly TRBD1 or TRBD2 for D (6 bases each). Per germline, CDR1 LGHDT and CDR2 YNNKEL (reference sequence). This CDR3 comprises 18 residues. V dropped 1 base and J dropped 0 bases, with 19 bases sitting between them. The CDR3 here is CASSQVAGGGKSSYEQYF. The CDR3 DNA reads TGTGCCAGCAGCCAAGTGGCCGGGGGCGGGAAGAGCTCCTACGAGCAGTACTTC.

This clonotype has only a few counts. The rearrangement uses TRBV24-1 and TRBJ2-6; 8 nucleotides match TRBD1. The V segment lost 3 bases and the J segment 0 bases; nucleotides outside the gene matches: 6. CDR1 and CDR2 from the germline V gene are KGHDR and SFDVKD. The CDR3 loop spans 18 amino acids. The CDR3 bases are TGTGCCACCAGTGATCCGACAGGGGACGGCTCTGGGGCCAACGTCCTGACTTTC. Residues: CATSDPTGDGSGANVLTF.

This clonotype occurred many times. This rearrangement joins TRBV5-5 to TRBJ1-1; no clear D. Germline CDR1 and CDR2: SGHKS and YYEKEE (reference sequence). Trimming cost V 2 bases and J 7 bases, with 9 bases left between them. The CDR3 totals 12 residues. The CDR3 here is CASSLFGNEAFF. In DNA form, the CDR3 reads TGTGCCAGCAGCTTATTCGGCAATGAAGCTTTCTTT.

CDR3 in DNA: TGTGCCAGCAGCGAGATCAGGGGGCGATTGGGTACTGAAGCTTTCTTT. It is translated as CASSEIRGRLGTEAFF. The chain recombines TRBV28 with TRBJ1-1, with 8 bases matching TRBD1. J gave up 5 bases and V 6 bases, and 14 bases lay outside the gene matches. This CDR3 spans 16 amino acids. CDR1 is MDHEN and CDR2 is SYDVKM in the germline V gene.

This clonotype has ten or more counts. The rearrangement links TRBV11-2 to TRBJ2-1; 10 bases fit TRBD2. V shed 1 base and J 10 bases; nucleotides not matched to a gene: 7. This CDR3 has 15 residues. Germline CDR1 and CDR2: SGHAT and FQNNGV. The DNA for the CDR3 is TGTGCCAGCAGCTTAGCCCTAGCGGGAGCAGCGGAGCAGTTCTTC. Protein product: CASSLALAGAAEQFF.

The chain carries TRBV29-1 and TRBJ1-1; maybe TRBD1 (5 bases). This CDR3 spans 11 amino acids. Germline CDR1 and CDR2: SQVTM and ANQGSEA. V lost 5 bases and J lost 7, with 11 bases in between. The CDR3 DNA reads TGCAGCGTTCCTGGGACTTATGAAGCTTTCTTT. This encodes CSVPGTYEAFF.

In its sample, this clonotype was seen many times. The CDR3 bases are TGTGCCAGCAGTCTGACTAGGGTCACCGGGGAGCTGTTTTTT. Translated, it gives CASSLTRVTGELFF. The V gene is TRBV6-2 or TRBV6-3, the J gene TRBJ2-2, with D possibly TRBD2 on 6 matching bases. Trimming stripped 5 bases from V and 4 bases from J, with 11 bases between. The CDR3 is made up of 14 amino acids. Germline lookup yields CDR1 MNHEY and CDR2 SVGEGT.

This clonotype was seen ten or more times. The chain's CDR3 is CASSFTGLQETQYF. As DNA, the CDR3 is TGTGCCAGCAGTTTCACGGGGTTACAAGAGACCCAGTACTTC. The genes are TRBV28 and TRBJ2-5; possibly TRBD2 for D (5 bases). This CDR3 is built from 14 residues. V gave up 3 bases and J gave up 2 bases, with 10 bases separating them. The V gene's germline CDR1 is MDHEN and CDR2 SYDVKM.